This T cell receptor beta chain was observed in a study of blood T cell dynamics during melanoma immunotherapy. Using immunoSEQ multiplex PCR, the repertoire was profiled, and TCRdb retains in-frame clones only, with some absent. The sample holds some 20,000 clones, about 85% seen once. Per germline, CDR1 SGHVS and CDR2 FQNEAQ. CDR3 length: 15 residues. The germline V and J ends were trimmed by 3 bases and 4 bases, with 13 bases remaining between them. Regarding time point: week 3, after first cycle of checkpoint inhibitor. The TCR originated in a human donor with melanoma. The material was blood, obtained from a patient treated with checkpoint blockade. The chain is built from TRBV7-8 and TRBJ2-1; tentative D call: TRBD2 (6 bases). The CDR3 region is CASSFDGRTYNEQFF. CDR3 bases: TGTGCCAGCAGCTTTGACGGGAGAACATACAATGAGCAGTTCTTC.